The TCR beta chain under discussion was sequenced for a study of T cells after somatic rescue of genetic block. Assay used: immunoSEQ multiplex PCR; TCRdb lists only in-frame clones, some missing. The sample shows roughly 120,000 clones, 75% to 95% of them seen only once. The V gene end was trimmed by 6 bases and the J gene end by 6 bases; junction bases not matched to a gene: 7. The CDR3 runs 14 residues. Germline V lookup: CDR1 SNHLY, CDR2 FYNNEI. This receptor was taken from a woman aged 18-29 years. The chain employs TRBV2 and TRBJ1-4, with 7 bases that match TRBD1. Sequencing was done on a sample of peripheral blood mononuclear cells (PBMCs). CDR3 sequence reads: CASSNRDRDEKLFF. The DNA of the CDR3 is TGTGCCAGCAGCAACCGGGACAGAGATGAAAAACTGTTTTTT.